One and the same sample provided the 10 T cell receptor beta chains below, sequenced in a study of regulatory T cells in long-lasting Graves disease. TCR beta libraries were built with iRepertoire HTBI primers and Arm-PCR of CDR3 regions. One entry per CDR3 protein, called by TCRdb with MiXCR from the multiplex PCR reads. The repertoire has around 500,000 distinct CDR3 sequences, 15% to 20% of them found once; the top ten carry roughly 25%. Sample time point: newly diagnosed GD, antithyroid drugs for less than 3 months. PBMCs were the source of the RNA used for TCR sequencing. A further study also used this sample, focusing on T cells in Graves' hyperthyroidism and ophthalmopathy.

The sample consisted of peripheral blood mononuclear cells (PBMCs), taken at new diagnosis, from a patient treated with antithyroid drugs. The receptors were sampled from a woman aged 35-60 years with Graves disease.

The chain couples TRBV11-2 to TRBJ2-7; tentative D call: TRBD1 (6 bases). This CDR3 has 12 amino acids. Germline assignment: CDR1 SGHAT and CDR2 FQNNGV. Trimming removed 5 bases at V and 5 bases at J, with 10 bases between. This CDR3 reads CASSTGRDEQYF. The CDR3 bases are TGTGCCAGCAGCACAGGGCGCGACGAGCAGTACTTC.

This clonotype appeared a few times. The chain combines TRBV11-1 with TRBJ2-1, with unresolved D. Germline V lookup: CDR1 SGHAT, CDR2 FQDESV (reference sequence). The V end lost 1 base, the J end lost 0 bases, and 10 bases lay between the germline ends. The CDR3 has 16 residues. CDR3 coding DNA: TGTGCCAGCAGCTTAGTACTTGATAGCTCCTACAATGAGCAGTTCTTC. It is translated as CASSLVLDSSYNEQFF. Combining the CDR3 with reference TRBV11-1 and TRBJ2-1 gives the whole variable domain EAEVAQSPRYKITEKSQAVAFWCDPISGHATLYWYRQILGQGPELLVQFQDESVVDDSQLPKDRFSAERLKGVDSTLKIQPAELGDSAMYLCASSLVLDSSYNEQFFGPGTRLTVL.

The J gene is TRBJ2-1, the V gene TRBV2; 8 nucleotides line up with TRBD1. Trimming removed 6 bases from V and 0 bases from J; junction bases left unmatched: 4. The CDR3 spans 15 residues. The germline V gene has CDR1 SNHLY and CDR2 FYNNEI. CDR3 bases: TGTGCCAGCAGCAGACAGGGGTCCTCCTACAATGAGCAGTTCTTC. This codes for CASSRQGSSYNEQFF.

J is TRBJ2-5 and V is TRBV20-1; D is perhaps TRBD1 (5 bases). V dropped 5 bases and J dropped 2 bases, with 12 bases sitting between them. Germline V gives CDR1 DFQATT, CDR2 SNEGSKA (reference sequence). This CDR3 is 13 amino acids long. CDR3 sequence reads: CSAPRQTQETQYF. DNA for the CDR3: TGCAGTGCTCCCCGACAGACTCAAGAGACCCAGTACTTC.

This rearrangement joins TRBV9 to TRBJ2-7; D unclear. The germline V gene encodes CDR1 SGDLS and CDR2 YYNGEE. Deletions cut 0 bases from V and 6 bases from J, with 10 bases between. The CDR3 is made up of 13 amino acids. The CDR3 nucleotides are TGTGCCAGCAGCGTAGCTGATGGATCCGAGCAGTACTTC. Translating it yields CASSVADGSEQYF.

The chain is built from TRBV12-3 or TRBV12-4 and TRBJ2-2; 10 nucleotides align to TRBD1. The CDR3 runs to 14 residues. Trimming cost V 8 bases and J 2 bases; bases outside gene matches: 2. The CDR3 here is CASGQGENTGELFF. The CDR3 DNA reads as TGTGCCAGCGGACAGGGGGAAAACACCGGGGAGCTGTTTTTT.

The V gene is TRBV5-1, the J gene TRBJ1-1, with TRBD1 matching over 7 bases. V was pared by 4 bases and J by 8 bases, with 14 bases of the junction left unmatched. The CDR3 is 15 residues long. Germline assignment: CDR1 SGHRS and CDR2 YFSETQ. The CDR3 protein is CASSPMSGRGGEAFF. CDR3 sequence (DNA): TGCGCCAGCAGCCCGATGAGCGGGAGAGGGGGCGAAGCTTTCTTT.

In its sample, this clonotype was seen many times. The V call is TRBV7-8, the J call TRBJ2-7; 8 bases map to TRBD1. Germline V gene data show CDR1 as SGHVS and CDR2 as FQNEAQ. The CDR3 sequence is 14 residues long. V trimming: 4 bases; J trimming: 1 base; junction bases outside the gene matches: 3. The CDR3: CASSSGQESYEQYF. The CDR3 region has the DNA TGTGCCAGCAGCTCGGGACAGGAGTCCTACGAGCAGTACTTC.

This clonotype came up many times. The V call is TRBV11-2, the J call TRBJ2-3; TRBD1 or TRBD2 may be the D gene (5 bases each). Trimming stripped 1 base from V and 1 base from J, with 9 bases between. Germline V gene lookup returns CDR1 SGHAT and CDR2 FQNNGV. This CDR3 is built from 15 residues. This chain's CDR3 is CASSLGGRRTDTQYF. Written as DNA, the CDR3 is TGTGCCAGCAGCTTAGGGGGACGCCGCACAGATACGCAGTATTTT.

At least ten counts were recorded for this clonotype. The CDR3 DNA reads as TGTGCCAGCAGTGGGGGACTAGCGGGGGTGTTCTACGAGCAGTACTTC. Residues: CASSGGLAGVFYEQYF. The chain links TRBV6-1 to TRBJ2-7; 14 bases are shared with TRBD2. Germline V lookup: CDR1 MNHNS, CDR2 SASEGT. After removal of 4 bases from V and 3 bases from J, the junction contained 5 bases not matched to a gene. The CDR3 has 16 amino acids.